The rows below give T cell receptor beta chains drawn from one sample of a study of cytomegalovirus exposure and HLA in healthy donors. Sequenced by immunoSEQ multiplex PCR; TCRdb stores in-frame clones only, minus some. The repertoire has some 140,000 clones, 55% to 80% of them found once; the top ten carry 2.4%. Sample: PBMCs. The origin of the receptors is a woman between 35 and 50 years old in good health and CMV-seronegative. CDR3s include the opening cysteine and the closing phenylalanine or tryptophan. D genes are given only for firm matches. Clone size is not always given. Where it is, it says once, few, many or a class for expanded clones.

clone_size: .; j_call: TRBJ2-5; d_call: TRBD1; v_call: TRBV18; cdr3_aa: CGSGGSQETQYF; cdr3_nt: TGTGGATCAGGGGGCTCTCAAGAGACCCAGTACTTC
clone_size: .; j_call: TRBJ2-1; d_call: TRBD2; v_call: TRBV15; cdr3_aa: CATSSPGGSSYNEQFF; cdr3_nt: TGTGCCACCAGCAGCCCCGGGGGGAGCTCCTACAATGAGCAGTTCTTC
clone_size: .; j_call: TRBJ1-4; d_call: .; v_call: TRBV5-8; cdr3_aa: CASSFQWGGATNEKLFF; cdr3_nt: TGTGCCAGCAGCTTTCAGTGGGGGGGAGCAACTAATGAAAAACTGTTTTTT
clone_size: .; j_call: TRBJ1-1; d_call: TRBD1; v_call: TRBV2; cdr3_aa: CASSGAGGTEAFF; cdr3_nt: TGTGCCAGCAGTGGGGCAGGGGGCACTGAAGCTTTCTTT
clone_size: .; j_call: TRBJ2-1; d_call: TRBD2; v_call: TRBV2; cdr3_aa: CASSEWAGGKDEQFF; cdr3_nt: TGTGCCAGCAGTGAATGGGCGGGGGGCAAAGATGAGCAGTTCTTC
clone_size: .; j_call: TRBJ2-1; d_call: .; v_call: TRBV20-1; cdr3_aa: CSALRGNEQFF; cdr3_nt: TGCAGTGCTCTAAGGGGAAATGAGCAGTTCTTC
clone_size: .; j_call: TRBJ1-1; d_call: TRBD1; v_call: TRBV12-5; cdr3_aa: CASGPGQGYNTEAFF; cdr3_nt: TGTGCTAGTGGTCCTGGACAGGGGTACAACACTGAAGCTTTCTTT
clone_size: .; j_call: TRBJ2-7; d_call: TRBD2; v_call: TRBV5-4; cdr3_aa: CASSSERGEYYEQYF; cdr3_nt: TGTGCCAGCAGCTCCGAGCGGGGGGAGTACTACGAGCAGTACTTC
clone_size: .; j_call: TRBJ1-2; d_call: .; v_call: TRBV5-5; cdr3_aa: CAMTSGREALGYGYTF; cdr3_nt: TGTGCCATGACATCGGGGAGAGAGGCCCTGGGCTATGGCTACACCTTC
clone_size: .; j_call: TRBJ1-5; d_call: .; v_call: TRBV4-3; cdr3_aa: CASSQGARGQPQHF; cdr3_nt: TGCGCCAGCAGCCAAGGTGCCCGGGGTCAGCCCCAGCATTTT
clone_size: .; j_call: TRBJ1-6; d_call: TRBD1; v_call: TRBV5-1; cdr3_aa: CASSLGVGGQGGNSPLHF; cdr3_nt: TGCGCCAGCAGCTTGGGCGTCGGGGGACAGGGAGGAAATTCACCCCTCCACTTT
clone_size: .; j_call: TRBJ1-2; d_call: .; v_call: TRBV5-6; cdr3_aa: CASSRVFRVGKDGYTF; cdr3_nt: TGTGCCAGCAGCCGAGTCTTCAGGGTTGGGAAAGATGGCTACACCTTC
clone_size: .; j_call: TRBJ1-3; d_call: TRBD1; v_call: TRBV6-1; cdr3_aa: CASSAGQEFSGTIYF; cdr3_nt: TGTGCCAGCAGTGCGGGACAGGAATTCAGTGGGACCATATATTTT
clone_size: few; j_call: TRBJ2-3; d_call: TRBD2; v_call: TRBV4-2; cdr3_aa: CASTWRGGPADTQYF; cdr3_nt: TGTGCCAGCACCTGGCGGGGGGGCCCCGCAGATACGCAGTATTTT
clone_size: .; j_call: TRBJ1-5; d_call: TRBD1; v_call: TRBV10-3; cdr3_aa: CAIKGDRDQPQHF; cdr3_nt: TGTGCCATCAAAGGGGACAGGGATCAGCCCCAGCATTTT
clone_size: .; j_call: TRBJ2-7; d_call: .; v_call: TRBV19; cdr3_aa: CASSIEKGTYEQYF; cdr3_nt: TGTGCCAGTAGTATAGAGAAGGGGACCTACGAGCAGTACTTC
clone_size: .; j_call: TRBJ1-2; d_call: .; v_call: TRBV6-1; cdr3_aa: CASSSQPGSNYGYTF; cdr3_nt: TGTGCCAGCAGTTCACAGCCCGGATCTAACTATGGCTACACCTTC
clone_size: few; j_call: TRBJ2-7; d_call: .; v_call: TRBV2; cdr3_aa: CASRRDPYEQYF; cdr3_nt: TGTGCCAGCAGGCGGGACCCCTACGAGCAGTACTTC
clone_size: .; j_call: TRBJ2-3; d_call: .; v_call: TRBV4-1; cdr3_aa: CASSQEWGRTDTQYF; cdr3_nt: TGCGCCAGCAGCCAAGAATGGGGGAGGACAGATACGCAGTATTTT
clone_size: .; j_call: TRBJ1-4; d_call: TRBD1; v_call: TRBV18; cdr3_aa: CASSPPTGGNEKLFF; cdr3_nt: TGTGCCAGCTCACCACCGACAGGGGGCAATGAAAAACTGTTTTTT
clone_size: .; j_call: TRBJ2-7; d_call: .; v_call: TRBV5-1; cdr3_aa: CASSLLPTVYEQYF; cdr3_nt: TGCGCCAGCAGCTTGCTCCCGACAGTCTACGAGCAGTACTTC
clone_size: .; j_call: TRBJ1-1; d_call: .; v_call: TRBV28; cdr3_aa: CASRSTKGGANTEAFF; cdr3_nt: TGTGCCAGCAGATCCACCAAAGGGGGGGCGAACACTGAAGCTTTCTTT
clone_size: .; j_call: TRBJ2-7; d_call: TRBD2; v_call: TRBV7-2; cdr3_aa: CASSLIRASGGEEQYF; cdr3_nt: TGTGCCAGCAGCTTAATTAGGGCTAGCGGGGGTGAGGAGCAGTACTTC
clone_size: .; j_call: TRBJ2-3; d_call: .; v_call: TRBV30; cdr3_aa: CAWSRGDTQYF; cdr3_nt: TGTGCCTGGAGTCGGGGAGATACGCAGTATTTT
clone_size: .; j_call: TRBJ2-2; d_call: TRBD1; v_call: TRBV6-5; cdr3_aa: CASSYTGGVTGELFF; cdr3_nt: TGTGCCAGCAGTTACACAGGGGGCGTCACCGGGGAGCTGTTTTTT
clone_size: few; j_call: TRBJ2-7; d_call: TRBD1; v_call: TRBV27; cdr3_aa: CASSFRRGQGGEQYF; cdr3_nt: TGTGCCAGCAGTTTCCGAAGGGGACAGGGAGGAGAGCAGTACTTC
clone_size: .; j_call: TRBJ1-1; d_call: TRBD1; v_call: TRBV30; cdr3_aa: CAWGTVGTEAFF; cdr3_nt: TGTGCCTGGGGGACAGTAGGAACTGAAGCTTTCTTT
clone_size: .; j_call: TRBJ1-1; d_call: TRBD1; v_call: TRBV7-6; cdr3_aa: CASSLDDRGGTEAFF; cdr3_nt: TGTGCCAGCAGCTTAGACGACAGGGGGGGCACTGAAGCTTTCTTT
clone_size: few; j_call: TRBJ1-4; d_call: TRBD1; v_call: TRBV4-3; cdr3_aa: CASSQDGQGNEKLFF; cdr3_nt: TGCGCCAGCAGCCAAGATGGACAGGGTAATGAAAAACTGTTTTTT
clone_size: few; j_call: TRBJ1-4; d_call: .; v_call: TRBV5-6; cdr3_aa: CASSFGLGEKLFF; cdr3_nt: TGTGCCAGCAGCTTCGGATTGGGCGAAAAACTGTTTTTT
clone_size: .; j_call: TRBJ1-2; d_call: TRBD1; v_call: TRBV6-1; cdr3_aa: CASRGGQGAYGYTF; cdr3_nt: TGTGCCAGCCGTGGGGGACAGGGGGCCTATGGCTACACCTTC
clone_size: .; j_call: TRBJ2-3; d_call: .; v_call: TRBV7-2; cdr3_aa: CASSSLGGGSRDTQYF; cdr3_nt: TGTGCCAGCAGCTCCCTCGGAGGCGGCTCCCGGGATACGCAGTATTTT